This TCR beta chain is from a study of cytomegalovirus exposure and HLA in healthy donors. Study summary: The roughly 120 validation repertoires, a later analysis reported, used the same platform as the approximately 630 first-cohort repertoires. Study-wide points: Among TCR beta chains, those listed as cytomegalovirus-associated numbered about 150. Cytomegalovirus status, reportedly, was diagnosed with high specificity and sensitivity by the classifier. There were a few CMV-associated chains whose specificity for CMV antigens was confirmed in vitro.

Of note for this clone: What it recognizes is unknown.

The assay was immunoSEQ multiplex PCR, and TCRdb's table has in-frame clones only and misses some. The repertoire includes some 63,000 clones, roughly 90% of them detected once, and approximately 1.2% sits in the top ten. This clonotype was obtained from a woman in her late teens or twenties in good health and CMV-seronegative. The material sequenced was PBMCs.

This CDR3 is CASTQGLEQYF. The CDR3 DNA reads TGTGCCAGCACCCAGGGCTTGGAGCAGTACTTC. This chain connects TRBV28 to TRBJ2-7, with D possibly matching TRBD1 (5 bases). Germline CDR1 is MDHEN and CDR2 is SYDVKM. Trimming took off 7 bases at V and 7 bases at J, with 11 bases between the two ends. CDR3 length: 11 amino acids.